These T cell receptor beta chains were read from a single sample in a study of beta chain features in type 1 diabetes. The data were produced by immunoSEQ multiplex PCR, yet TCRdb's version contains in-frame clones alone and is incomplete. This table holds around 250,000 clones, around 14% found once. Material: naive CD4+ T cells from blood. Receptors originate from a man under 40 with type 1 diabetes. The CDR3 runs from the conserved cysteine through the conserved F or W. Fields, in order: V gene, J gene, CDR3 protein.

TRBV7-2	TRBJ2-7	CASSASGTSGRYEQYF
TRBV4-1	TRBJ2-2	CASSQAPGHLTPDTGELFF
TRBV25-1	TRBJ2-1	CASKGTSGSRYEQFF
TRBV5-4	TRBJ2-1	CASSPGLAEYNEQFF
TRBV10-3	TRBJ2-7	CAITPQASAYEQYF
TRBV18	TRBJ1-4	CASSPGGATNEKLFF
TRBV4-2	TRBJ2-2	CASGFAELITGELFF
TRBV10-3	TRBJ2-6	CAISVGGSGANVLTF
TRBV30	TRBJ1-1	CAWTGRGAPEAFF
TRBV7-6	TRBJ2-7	CASSPGQGRDEQYF
TRBV28	TRBJ1-3	CASSSGTGSGNTIYF
TRBV7-9	TRBJ2-5	CASSLRRDSSETQYF
TRBV10-3	TRBJ2-5	CATRGGAVETQYF
TRBV18	TRBJ2-1	CASSPLVEAVGDEQFF
TRBV7-2	TRBJ1-1	CASSYTGQGTTEAFF
TRBV27	TRBJ2-7	CASKDHGASGTYEQYF
TRBV5-1	TRBJ2-7	CASSLEDRPAGQYF
TRBV30	TRBJ1-2	CAWERRTVYGYTF
TRBV7-2	TRBJ1-1	CASSLFAVSLNTEAFF
TRBV11-2	TRBJ2-2	CASSSSGTATNTGELFF
TRBV28	TRBJ1-2	CASRPGQNNYGYTF
TRBV29-1	TRBJ2-2	CSGQVFANTGELFF
TRBV28	TRBJ1-1	CASTIPTGRGTEAFF
TRBV28	TRBJ1-4	CASSPSGGLEKLFF
TRBV11-2	TRBJ2-2	CASSQGSKVAGELFF
TRBV29-1	TRBJ2-2	CSVTSGVDTGELFF
TRBV4-1	TRBJ2-2	CASSPGQGGTGELFF
TRBV5-1	TRBJ1-1	CASSSGQGIGNTEAFF
TRBV19	TRBJ2-7	CASTTGTNEIPYEQYF
TRBV5-4	TRBJ1-1	CASVQRGGNPNTEAFF
TRBV29-1	TRBJ2-7	CSVSRGRSLVEQYF
TRBV19	TRBJ1-4	CASRHGTGYEKLFF
TRBV6-5	TRBJ2-1	CASSALGTRPNEQFF
TRBV7-2	TRBJ2-3	CASRIAGVGTDTQYF
TRBV7-9	TRBJ2-7	CASSLRAGTDYEQYF
TRBV6-1	TRBJ1-1	CASSNRENTEAFF
TRBV6-1	TRBJ2-5	CASRSSGETQYF
TRBV30	TRBJ2-2	CAWIPTTGELFF
TRBV18	TRBJ1-1	CASSRGRDTEAFF
TRBV5-1	TRBJ2-5	CASSVQGASRETQYF
TRBV4-2	TRBJ2-7	CASSPWTSGSSYEQYF
TRBV5-1	TRBJ2-2	CASSTGQGTNTGELFF
TRBV28	TRBJ1-6	CASGGTGGFGSPLHF
TRBV5-1	TRBJ2-1	CASTGQGANEQFF
TRBV13	TRBJ1-1	CASSLQDRGSVNTEAFF
TRBV19	TRBJ1-4	CASSRSGAATNEKLFF
TRBV30	TRBJ1-4	CAWSVAGAEKLFF
TRBV28	TRBJ1-2	CATNDRGGYTF
TRBV16	TRBJ1-2	CASSQETDGGYTF
TRBV5-1	TRBJ2-7	CASSPRSAANEQYF
TRBV19	TRBJ2-3	CASIERSTDTQYF
TRBV6-1	TRBJ2-2	CASATGRIGTGELFF
TRBV7-9	TRBJ1-1	CASSSQGNTEAFF
TRBV12-5	TRBJ1-2	CASGWSLERGNYGYTF